Sequencing of this T cell receptor beta chain was carried out in a study of blood T cell repertoires in COVID-19. Across the whole study: PBMCs, B-cell-depleted T cells, or T cells were the source of the cDNA or gDNA that made up the material.

Followed longitudinally, the Seattle patients had been enrolled during active infection. As processed by the authors: The authors estimated nucleated cell counts from reference gene primer amplification. Profiled with immunoSEQ multiplex PCR; TCRdb holds only in-frame clones, not every one. That table furnishes V, J and clone size, whereas the DNA furnished D and trimming. Of hundreds of thousands of clones in the sample, around nine tenths were seen once. The V and J ends lost 3 bases and 8 bases, in that order; junction bases with no gene match: 13. The germline V gene encodes CDR1 DFQATT and CDR2 SNEGSKA (reference sequence). This CDR3 region has 15 residues.

The chain carries TRBV20-1 and TRBJ1-2, with TRBD1 identical over 9 bases. The sequenced material came from peripheral blood. The TCR sequence derives from a woman in her seventies with COVID-19, enrolled during active disease. CDR3 in amino acids: CSASYDGQGKYGYTF. The CDR3 nucleotides read TGCAGTGCTAGTTATGATGGACAGGGGAAGTACGGCTACACCTTC.